Sequencing of this T cell receptor beta chain was carried out in a study of cytomegalovirus exposure and HLA in healthy donors. Study observations and caveats: Most CMV-associated TCR beta chains were later found to appear HLA-restricted. The only immune exposure information that was available was CMV serostatus. In vitro experiments confirmed that a few CMV-associated chains were specific for CMV antigens.

When sampled, the donors appeared nominally healthy, though they likely had unrecorded immune exposures. The PCR made use of 60 Vbeta and 13 Jbeta primers. Repertoires were generated with immunoSEQ multiplex PCR, while TCRdb's copy carries only in-frame clones and drops some. This table holds about 120,000 clones, around 70% found once. Germline CDR1 is SGHDT and CDR2 is YYEEEE. The length of the CDR3 is 17 residues. The V end lost 2 bases, the J end lost 1 base, and 17 bases lay between the germline ends. About this clone itself: As yet, its antigen is unknown.

The sequence was obtained from a woman aged 35 to 49 in good health and CMV-seronegative. Sample: PBMCs. The genes are TRBV5-6 and TRBJ2-3, with a possible D match to TRBD1 (6 bases). The CDR3 nucleotides are TGTGCCAGCAGCTTACCCATCCAACAGGGTCGCACAGATACGCAGTATTTT. Protein sequence: CASSLPIQQGRTDTQYF.